A single sample is the source of the 27 T cell receptor beta chains below, sequenced in a study of CD8+CD57+ T cells in acquired aplastic anemia. The use of genomic DNA as template underpinned the TCR beta VDJ and CDR3 profiling. TCRdb re-called the reads through MiXCR, storing one row per CDR3 protein. Of 310,000 or so distinct CDR3 sequences listed, around three fifths are singletons. It was patients with CD8+CD57+ cell expansion by flow cytometry who were chosen for sequencing. The source material was sorted CD4+, CD8+, or CD8+CD57+ T cells (not recorded which) from PBMCs. The origin of the receptors is a human donor with aplastic anemia.

The chain is built from TRBV20-1 and TRBJ1-5, with 9 bases that match TRBD1. The CDR3 contains 17 residues. Trimming cost V 0 bases and J 1 base; bases outside gene matches: 7. Germline values: CDR1 DFQATT, CDR2 SNEGSKA (reference sequence). Here the CDR3 DNA reads TGCAGTGCTAGAGAGTCCCGGGACAGGGCGAGCAATCAGCCCCAGCATTTT. Translating gives CSARESRDRASNQPQHF.

V is TRBV7-8 and J is TRBJ2-5; 13 nucleotides align to TRBD2. Germline CDR1 SGHVS, CDR2 FQNEAQ. The CDR3 totals 17 residues. The V and J ends lost 0 bases and 5 bases, in that order; junction bases with no gene match: 6. The CDR3 DNA follows: TGTGCCAGCAGCTTAGCGCCCTGGACTAGCGGGGGTGAGACCCAGTACTTC. It translates to CASSLAPWTSGGETQYF.

This clonotype has a count of ten or more. The chain links TRBV10-3 to TRBJ2-7; D uncertain. This CDR3 region has 18 residues. Between the trimmed V and J ends, which lost 11 bases and 2 bases, there was a span of 31 bases. Looked up from germline, CDR1 is ENHRY and CDR2 is SYGVKD. In DNA form, the CDR3 reads TGTGCCCCTTATAGACGGAAAGGCCCCAGCCTAGATCCCTACGAGCAGTACTTC. Its translation is CAPYRRKGPSLDPYEQYF.

The chain joins TRBV7-9 to TRBJ2-7, with TRBD1 matching over 7 bases. Looked up from germline, CDR1 is SEHNR and CDR2 is FQNEAQ (reference sequence). Losses at the gene ends were 4 bases for V and 0 bases for J; bases not matched to a gene: 0. The CDR3 is made up of 13 amino acids. Here the CDR3 DNA reads TGTGCCAGCAGCTGGGACAGCTCCTACGAGCAGTACTTC. Its protein product is CASSWDSSYEQYF.

V usage is TRBV7-9 and J usage is TRBJ2-7; 7 nucleotides agree with TRBD2. Germline V gene lookup returns CDR1 SEHNR and CDR2 FQNEAQ (reference sequence). This CDR3 has 13 residues. With 4 bases clipped from V and 6 bases from J, the junction kept 6 bases outside the gene matches. The chain's CDR3 is CASSSRDYSEQYF. The DNA of the CDR3 is TGTGCCAGCAGCTCCCGGGACTACTCCGAGCAGTACTTC.

The V gene is TRBV7-9, the J gene TRBJ2-7; TRBD1 matches 10 bases. V gave up 5 bases and J gave up 12 bases; unmatched junction bases: 16. CDR3 length equals 15 residues. Germline lookup yields CDR1 SEHNR and CDR2 FQNEAQ (reference sequence). The CDR3 protein is CASSQGSTGQGFLYF. In DNA form, the CDR3 reads TGTGCCAGCAGCCAGGGAAGTACGGGACAGGGGTTTCTGTACTTC.

The chain uses TRBV7-2 and TRBJ1-2, with a weak D call TRBD1 (5 bases). The CDR3 runs 13 residues. V was cut by 0 bases and J by 9 bases, with 11 bases left in between. Looked up from germline, CDR1 is SGHTA and CDR2 is FQGNSA. The CDR3 loop reads CASSLAGARSYTF. The CDR3 region has the DNA TGTGCCAGCAGCTTAGCCGGGGCGCGAAGCTACACCTTC.

This clonotype was observed at least ten times. This chain links TRBV19 with TRBJ1-5, with D possibly being TRBD1 (6 bases). CDR1 LNHDA and CDR2 SQIVND come from the germline V gene (reference sequence). V gave up 2 bases and J gave up 4 bases, with 9 bases separating them. This CDR3 contains 14 residues. CDR3 sequence: CASSIKTGNQPQHF. DNA of the CDR3: TGTGCCAGTAGTATAAAAACAGGGAATCAGCCCCAGCATTTT. Variable domain in full (rest from reference TRBV19 and TRBJ1-5): DGGITQSPKYLFRKEGQNVTLSCEQNLNHDAMYWYRQDPGQGLRLIYYSQIVNDFQKGDIAEGYSVSREKKESFPLTVTSAQKNPTAFYLCASSIKTGNQPQHFGDGTRLSIL.

V and J are TRBV29-1 and TRBJ1-2; D not resolved. This CDR3 spans 13 amino acids. V was trimmed by 0 bases and J by 1 base, leaving 6 bases between them. Germline values: CDR1 SQVTM, CDR2 ANQGSEA. DNA of the CDR3: TGCAGCGTTGAAGATCTTAATAACTATGGCTACACCTTC. Protein sequence: CSVEDLNNYGYTF. The variable domain in full, completed from reference TRBV29-1 and TRBJ1-2, reads SAVISQKPSRDICQRGTSLTIQCQVDSQVTMMFWYRQQPGQSLTLIATANQGSEATYESGFVIDKFPISRPNLTFSTLTVSNMSPEDSSIYLCSVEDLNNYGYTFGSGTRLTVV.

The chain uses TRBV20-1 and TRBJ2-3, with 8 bases identical to TRBD1. This CDR3 spans 17 amino acids. With 1 base clipped from V and 0 bases from J, the junction kept 9 bases outside the gene matches. Germline V gene data show CDR1 as DFQATT and CDR2 as SNEGSKA (reference sequence). CDR3 loop: CSARALVGDRSTDTQYF. The DNA for the CDR3 is TGCAGTGCTAGAGCCTTGGTGGGGGACAGGAGCACAGATACGCAGTATTTT.

This clonotype was counted ten times or more. The chain employs TRBV25-1 and TRBJ1-1; D gene ambiguous. The CDR3 contains 13 residues. The V end was cut by 3 bases, the J end by 7 bases, with 12 bases between. Per the germline V gene, CDR1 is MGHDK and CDR2 is SYGVNS. The CDR3 sequence is CASSDGVQDEAFF. For the CDR3, the DNA is TGTGCCAGCAGTGATGGGGTTCAGGATGAAGCTTTCTTT.

This clonotype occurred once. This sequence joins TRBV7-2 and TRBJ2-5; 12 bases align to TRBD2. The CDR3 sequence is 13 residues long. The J segment lost 11 bases and the V segment lost 6 bases, leaving 7 bases of the junction unmatched. The germline gives CDR1 SGHTA, CDR2 FQGNSA. The DNA of the CDR3 is TGTGCCAGCAGTCGGACTAGCGGGGCCAGGCAGTACTTC. Translation gives CASSRTSGARQYF.

This clonotype was seen ten or more times. The chain uses TRBV5-8 and TRBJ1-2; D is ambiguous. The V end lost 0 bases, the J end lost 4 bases, and 10 bases lay between the germline ends. Germline values: CDR1 SGHTS, CDR2 YDEGEE. The CDR3 sequence is 14 residues long. The CDR3 nucleotides are TGTGCCAGCAGCTTGGCCAGGACCCTCTATGGCTACACCTTC. It is translated as CASSLARTLYGYTF.

Only one count was recorded for this clonotype. The rearrangement joins TRBV5-1 to TRBJ2-7; 8 bases are shared with TRBD1. This CDR3 is built from 16 residues. The germline CDR1 and CDR2 sequences are SGHRS and YFSETQ. J lost 2 bases, V lost 6 bases, and 13 bases had no gene match. CDR3 loop: CASTPGRTGGPYEQYF. CDR3 DNA: TGCGCCAGCACCCCGGGGCGCACAGGGGGGCCCTACGAGCAGTACTTC.

This clonotype showed up many times. This rearrangement joins TRBV6-2 or TRBV6-3 to TRBJ1-1, with D possibly being TRBD1 (5 bases). The CDR3 sequence is 14 residues long. Germline V gene sequence: CDR1 MNHEY, CDR2 SVGEGT. V was pared by 7 bases and J by 0 bases, with 12 bases between. CDR3 DNA: TGTGCCAGCACCCGGGGGGGGGTGAACACTGAAGCTTTCTTT. It encodes CASTRGGVNTEAFF.

This clonotype was counted ten times or more. V gene TRBV2 combines with J gene TRBJ1-2; 7 bases line up with TRBD1. Trimming removed 6 bases from V and 3 bases from J; junction bases left unmatched: 4. Germline V gives CDR1 SNHLY, CDR2 FYNNEI. The length of the CDR3 is 13 residues. The CDR3 here is CASSAGTDYGYTF. The CDR3 DNA reads TGTGCCAGCAGCGCCGGGACAGACTATGGCTACACCTTC. The entire variable domain, with the rest obtained from reference TRBV2 and TRBJ1-2, is as follows: EPEVTQTPSHQVTQMGQEVILRCVPISNHLYFYWYRQILGQKVEFLVSFYNNEISEKSEIFDDQFSVERPDGSNFTLKIRSTKLEDSAMYFCASSAGTDYGYTFGSGTRLTVV.

The V call is TRBV9, the J call TRBJ2-7; 7 positions agree with TRBD1. The V segment lost 3 bases and the J segment 2 bases; nucleotides outside the gene matches: 5. Germline values: CDR1 SGDLS, CDR2 YYNGEE. The CDR3 contains 14 residues. Written as DNA, the CDR3 is TGTGCCAGCAGCGGACGGGACAGTGCCTACGAGCAGTACTTC. It yields the protein CASSGRDSAYEQYF. The full variable domain, with the rest looked up from reference TRBV9 and TRBJ2-7, is DSGVTQTPKHLITATGQRVTLRCSPRSGDLSVYWYQQSLDQGLQFLIQYYNGEERAKGNILERFSAQQFPDLHSELNLSSLELGDSALYFCASSGRDSAYEQYFGPGTRLTVT.

V and J are TRBV19 and TRBJ2-5; D remains unclear. This CDR3 has 11 amino acids. Germline loops: CDR1 LNHDA, CDR2 SQIVND (reference sequence). The V end was cut by 10 bases, the J end by 5 bases, with 11 bases between. This CDR3 reads CATIVGETQYF. The CDR3 coding sequence is TGTGCCACCATAGTTGGCGAGACCCAGTACTTC.

The chain couples TRBV10-3 to TRBJ1-2; TRBD1 might be the D (5 bases). CDR1 and CDR2 from the germline V gene are ENHRY and SYGVKD. This CDR3 region has 14 residues. Trimming removed 6 bases at V and 1 base at J, with 12 bases between. This CDR3 reads CAIRGLGLNYGYTF. The DNA of the CDR3 is TGTGCCATCAGGGGTTTGGGACTTAACTATGGCTACACCTTC.

This clonotype was recorded once. This chain links TRBV7-2 with TRBJ2-7, with 11 bases that match TRBD2. The CDR3 spans 14 residues. J was trimmed by 7 bases and V by 7 bases; bases with no gene match: 9. The V gene's germline CDR1 is SGHTA and CDR2 FQGNSA. CDR3 loop: CASTLLAGAGEQYF. CDR3 DNA: TGTGCCAGCACCCTACTAGCGGGAGCAGGGGAGCAGTACTTC.

This clonotype turned up a few times. The genes are TRBV10-3 and TRBJ1-6; 8 bases are a match to TRBD1. The CDR3 is made up of 15 amino acids. Unmatched junction bases numbered 3, after V lost 6 bases and J lost 2 bases. Germline V CDR1 and CDR2: ENHRY, SYGVKD. The CDR3 coding sequence is TGTGCCATCAGGACAGGGGAGGCCTATAATTCACCCCTCCACTTT. This encodes CAIRTGEAYNSPLHF.

This clonotype has just one count. The chain is built from TRBV20-1 and TRBJ2-7; 9 bases are a match to TRBD2. V lost 2 bases to trimming and J lost 1 base; unmatched junction nucleotides: 0. Per the germline V gene, CDR1 is DFQATT and CDR2 is SNEGSKA (reference sequence). CDR3 length: 13 amino acids. The DNA for the CDR3 is TGCAGTGCTAGACTAGCGGGATCCTACGAGCAGTACTTC. This sequence encodes CSARLAGSYEQYF.

The chain recombines TRBV12-3 or TRBV12-4 with TRBJ2-7; 11 bases fit TRBD1. The ends lost 6 bases at V and 5 bases at J; junction bases unmatched: 6. The CDR3 runs 14 residues. The CDR3 sequence is CASSAGQGVDEQYF. CDR3 DNA sequence: TGTGCCAGCAGCGCGGGACAGGGGGTCGACGAGCAGTACTTC.

The rearrangement uses TRBV24-1 and TRBJ2-3; D uncertain. The CDR3 contains 12 residues. Trimming stripped 5 bases from V and 4 bases from J, with 6 bases between. Germline CDR1 is KGHDR and CDR2 is SFDVKD. The CDR3 DNA reads TGTGCCACCAGTGTTGGGCCAGATACGCAGTATTTT. This sequence encodes CATSVGPDTQYF.

The V call is TRBV7-9, the J call TRBJ2-1; D not resolved. The CDR3 spans 12 residues. V shed 6 bases and J shed 7 bases, with 10 bases lying between them. Germline-derived CDR1 and CDR2 are SEHNR and FQNEAQ (reference sequence). CDR3 in amino acids: CASRGPGNEQFF. In DNA form, the CDR3 reads TGTGCCAGCAGAGGCCCCGGGAATGAGCAGTTCTTC. Combining the CDR3 with reference TRBV7-9 and TRBJ2-1 gives the whole variable domain DTGVSQNPRHKITKRGQNVTFRCDPISEHNRLYWYRQTLGQGPEFLTYFQNEAQLEKSRLLSDRFSAERPKGSFSTLEIQRTEQGDSAMYLCASRGPGNEQFFGPGTRLTVL.

A word on this clonotype: One end of the junction varies from germline; a read error may be responsible. The V call is TRBV7-3, the J call TRBJ1-1; the D gene is possibly TRBD1 (5 bases). Per the germline V gene, CDR1 is SGHTA and CDR2 is FQGTGA. The CDR3 extends over 13 amino acids. As DNA, the CDR3 is TGTGCCAGCAGTTTAAGGGGAACTGATGAAGCTTTCTTT. Amino acid sequence: CASSLRGTDEAFF.

The V gene is TRBV10-1, the J gene TRBJ1-4; D is perhaps TRBD1 (6 bases). Trimming took 4 bases from V and 0 from J, leaving 18 bases between them. The CDR3 runs 18 residues. The germline gives CDR1 WNHNN, CDR2 SYGVQD (reference sequence). As DNA, the CDR3 is TGCGCCAGCAGTGGCGGGAGGGGGGAAGTTGCAACTAATGAAAAACTGTTTTTT. This codes for CASSGGRGEVATNEKLFF.